Presented here are 30 T cell receptor beta chains from one specimen sequenced in a study of low-dose radiotherapy and immunotherapy resistance in tumors. Specified time point: before trial treatment. TRAV- and TRBV-specific primers, spanning alpha and beta chains, primed first-strand cDNA. PCR amplification of the TCRs was performed with Phusion for 20 PCR cycles, and it relied on a constant-region primer together with a V-primer adapter. TCRdb redid the calling of the reads with MiXCR, one entry per CDR3 protein. The sample yields over 65,000 distinct CDR3 sequences, roughly a sixth seen once. The sequencing here drew on PBMCs, taken before treatment. Receptors were obtained from a male donor with prostate cancer.

V and J are TRBV14 and TRBJ1-1; possibly TRBD1 for D (6 bases). The CDR3 is 14 amino acids. Between the trimmed V and J ends, which lost 1 base and 4 bases, there was a span of 10 bases. The germline V gene encodes CDR1 SGHDN and CDR2 FVKESK. Here the CDR3 reads CASSQGYRATEAFF. For the CDR3, the DNA is TGTGCCAGCAGCCAAGGTTACAGGGCCACTGAAGCTTTCTTT.

This chain uses TRBV6-6 with TRBJ1-2; tentatively, D is TRBD1 (5 bases). Germline assignment: CDR1 MNHNY and CDR2 SVGAGI (reference sequence). V was cut by 9 bases and J by 0 bases, with 23 bases left in between. The CDR3 has 17 residues. The CDR3 DNA sequence: TGTGCCAGTTTTTTTTTTCAAACAGGTTTCTCTAACTATGGCTACACCTTC. This gives the protein CASFFFQTGFSNYGYTF.

This clonotype was found many times. This chain joins TRBV3-1 and TRBJ2-4, with D perhaps given as TRBD1 or TRBD2 (7 bases each). Germline loops: CDR1 LGHDT, CDR2 YNNKEL (reference sequence). Trimming shortened V by 8 bases and J by 7 bases, and 15 bases separated the two germline ends. The CDR3 totals 13 residues. CDR3 nucleotide sequence: TGTGCCAGCCGCAGGGGGGGCGAGAACATTCAGTACTTC. It encodes CASRRGGENIQYF.

This clonotype was seen ten or more times. The genes are TRBV27 and TRBJ2-1; 7 nucleotides agree with TRBD1. V shed 5 bases, J shed 5 bases, and the junction held 6 bases outside the gene matches. This CDR3 comprises 14 residues. Per the germline V gene, CDR1 is MNHEY and CDR2 is SMNVEV (reference sequence). The CDR3 here is CASSRGQINNEQFF. CDR3 DNA: TGTGCCAGCAGTCGGGGACAGATAAACAATGAGCAGTTCTTC.

This clonotype was observed many times. The J gene is TRBJ2-6, the V gene TRBV19, with D unclear. This CDR3 region has 15 residues. V was pared by 1 base and J by 0 bases, with 4 bases between. Per germline, CDR1 LNHDA and CDR2 SQIVND (reference sequence). CDR3 in amino acids: CASSIAGSGANVLTF. CDR3 bases: TGTGCCAGTAGTATAGCAGGCTCTGGGGCCAACGTCCTGACTTTC.

Many counts were recorded for this clonotype. The V call is TRBV10-2, the J call TRBJ2-3; TRBD2 agrees at 8 bases. The CDR3 contains 17 residues. Germline CDR1 reads WSHSY; CDR2 reads SAAADI. With V trimmed by 6 bases and J by 1 base, 12 bases remained unmatched. The CDR3 is CASRESGGFRRTDTQYF. The CDR3 DNA reads as TGCGCCAGCAGGGAGAGCGGGGGATTCCGTCGCACAGATACGCAGTATTTT.

The chain combines TRBV6-1 with TRBJ1-5; D might be TRBD1 (5 bases). The CDR3 sequence is 16 residues long. Trimming cost V 4 bases and J 6 bases, with 19 bases left between them. Germline V gene lookup returns CDR1 MNHNS and CDR2 SASEGT. CDR3 DNA: TGTGCCAGCAGTGGGTGGAGGGGCAGGGCCCCTCAGCCCCAGCATTTT. This gives the protein CASSGWRGRAPQPQHF.

This clonotype was observed at least ten times. The chain employs TRBV5-1 and TRBJ2-7, with D maybe TRBD2 (5 bases). This CDR3 is 14 amino acids long. The ends were cut back, 0 bases at V and 5 bases at J, with 12 bases in the middle. Germline V gives CDR1 SGHRS, CDR2 YFSETQ. CDR3 loop: CASSLDGKGDEQYF. CDR3 in DNA: TGCGCCAGCAGCTTGGACGGGAAAGGCGACGAGCAGTACTTC.

The chain is built from TRBV19 and TRBJ1-6; D ambiguous. V was trimmed by 6 bases and J by 7 bases, leaving 13 bases between them. Germline CDR1 reads LNHDA; CDR2 reads SQIVND (reference sequence). CDR3 size: 14 residues. The CDR3 reads CASRVTRENSPLHF. The CDR3 DNA follows: TGTGCCAGTAGAGTCACCAGAGAAAATTCACCCCTCCACTTT.

The chain joins TRBV12-3 or TRBV12-4 to TRBJ2-1; D might be TRBD1 (6 bases). This CDR3 is 18 amino acids long. With 5 bases removed from V and 6 bases from J, the gap between germline ends came to 26 bases. CDR3: CASSGPRIGRGKGNEQFF. In nucleotides, the CDR3 is TGTGCCAGCAGTGGACCCAGGATAGGCAGGGGAAAGGGCAATGAGCAGTTCTTC.

In this sample, this clonotype turned up many times. The gene calls are TRBV10-3 and TRBJ2-7; the match to TRBD1 covers 9 bases. The CDR3 is 13 residues long. V shed 6 bases and J 6 bases; nucleotides not matched to a gene: 6. Germline V gene sequence: CDR1 ENHRY, CDR2 SYGVKD. In DNA, the CDR3 is TGTGCCATCAGGGTGGACAGGGGCGCCGAGCAGTACTTC. Its translation: CAIRVDRGAEQYF.

On this clonotype: A far larger clone lies a single base away; this is likely a read error. This chain joins TRBV7-6 and TRBJ2-2; TRBD2 might be the D (6 bases). The V gene lost 11 bases and the J gene lost 4 bases, with 11 bases spanning the gap. The CDR3 runs 12 residues. Germline assignment: CDR1 SGHVS and CDR2 FNYEAQ. The CDR3 here is CAPRGITGELFF. The CDR3 DNA follows: TGTGCCCCCCGGGGGATCACCGGGGAGCTGTTTTTT. Together with reference TRBV7-6 and TRBJ2-2, the CDR3 gives the full variable domain: GAGVSQSPRYKVTKRGQDVALRCDPISGHVSLYWYRQALGQGPEFLTYFNYEAQQDKSGLPNDRFSAERPEGSISTLTIQRTEQRDSAMYRCAPRGITGELFFGEGSRLTVL.

J is TRBJ2-7 and V is TRBV19; D is perhaps TRBD2 (6 bases). The length of the CDR3 is 14 residues. Trimming removed 1 base at V and 4 bases at J, with 11 bases between. From germline, CDR1 is LNHDA and CDR2 SQIVND (reference sequence). Here the CDR3 reads CASSIAGEVYEQYF. The CDR3 coding sequence is TGTGCCAGTAGTATAGCGGGAGAGGTTTACGAGCAGTACTTC.

This clonotype appeared once. The rearrangement uses TRBV20-1 and TRBJ2-7, with 8 bases that match TRBD1. The CDR3 sequence is 12 residues long. V dropped 6 bases and J dropped 6; count of bases not matched to a gene: 7. The germline CDR1 and CDR2 sequences are DFQATT and SNEGSKA (reference sequence). In DNA form, the CDR3 reads TGCAGTGCGGCCCAGGGGGCGGGCGAGCAGTACTTC. The encoded protein is CSAAQGAGEQYF.

This clonotype was observed at least ten times. The chain is built from TRBV20-1 and TRBJ2-3; TRBD2 aligns across 8 bases. Germline loops: CDR1 DFQATT, CDR2 SNEGSKA (reference sequence). With V trimmed by 0 bases and J by 10 bases, 6 bases remained unmatched. CDR3 length equals 13 residues. The CDR3 sequence: CSARDQSGGAQYF. The CDR3 DNA reads TGCAGTGCTAGAGATCAAAGCGGGGGCGCGCAGTATTTT.

V gene TRBV9 combines with J gene TRBJ2-3; a weak D match, TRBD2 (6 bases). The CDR3 loop spans 13 amino acids. From germline, CDR1 is SGDLS and CDR2 YYNGEE. The V end was cut by 0 bases, the J end by 5 bases, with 7 bases between. CDR3 DNA sequence: TGTGCCAGCAGCGTAGGGGGGGTAGATACGCAGTATTTT. As protein: CASSVGGVDTQYF.

This clonotype was seen ten or more times. One end of the junction is discordant with germline, which a read error may explain. CDR3: CASSRDYQETQYF. The CDR3 nucleotides read TGTGCCAGCAGCAGGGACTACCAAGAGACCCAGTACTTC. V is TRBV5-1 and J is TRBJ2-5; tentative D call: TRBD2 (6 bases). Germline CDR1 is SGHRS and CDR2 is YFSETQ. The CDR3 runs to 13 residues.

The V call is TRBV6-1, the J call TRBJ2-5, with a weak D call TRBD2 (5 bases). V was trimmed by 6 bases and J by 7 bases, leaving 12 bases between them. This CDR3 contains 12 residues. Germline CDR1 reads MNHNS; CDR2 reads SASEGT. CDR3 in DNA: TGTGCCAGCAGACCCGCCCGGGGGACCCAGTACTTC. Protein sequence: CASRPARGTQYF.

This clonotype was picked up many times. The rearrangement links TRBV2 to TRBJ2-2, with 15 bases identical to TRBD2. CDR1 is SNHLY and CDR2 is FYNNEI in the germline V gene. This CDR3 is 18 amino acids long. With V trimmed by 5 bases and J by 1 base, 5 bases remained unmatched. The CDR3 DNA reads as TGTGCCAGCAGTCTCGAGGGACTAGCGGGGGGGAACACCGGGGAGCTGTTTTTT. Protein: CASSLEGLAGGNTGELFF.

Many counts were recorded for this clonotype. The chain joins TRBV6-2 or TRBV6-3 to TRBJ2-7; perhaps TRBD2 as D (6 bases). The ends were cut back, 5 bases at V and 2 bases at J, with 13 bases in the middle. Germline V gives CDR1 MNHEY, CDR2 SVGEGT. The CDR3 is 14 residues long. The CDR3 loop reads CASSARDGPYEQYF. The DNA of the CDR3 is TGTGCCAGCAGTGCGCGGGACGGACCCTACGAGCAGTACTTC.

This clonotype was seen a handful of times. A much larger clone sits a single nucleotide away, making a read error possible. The rearrangement uses TRBV5-8 and TRBJ2-1, with 12 bases matching TRBD1. The CDR3 has 13 residues. The germline V gene encodes CDR1 SGHTS and CDR2 YDEGEE. CDR3 region: CVSRDRGLDEQFF. CDR3 coding DNA: TGTGTCAGCAGGGACAGGGGGCTAGATGAGCAGTTCTTC.

This clonotype was counted at least ten times. This sequence joins TRBV7-9 and TRBJ2-3; 7 bases are shared with TRBD2. The CDR3 sequence is 15 residues long. V lost 5 bases to trimming and J lost 0 bases; unmatched junction nucleotides: 5. Germline CDR1 is SEHNR and CDR2 is FQNEAQ (reference sequence). CDR3 in amino acids: CASSRTRASTDTQYF. CDR3 sequence (DNA): TGTGCCAGCAGCCGGACTAGAGCTAGCACAGATACGCAGTATTTT.

This clonotype was seen at least ten times. The chain recombines TRBV6-6 with TRBJ1-1, with D unresolved. Germline CDR1 and CDR2: MNHNY and SVGAGI (reference sequence). The CDR3 contains 12 residues. V dropped 6 bases and J dropped 3 bases, with 8 bases sitting between them. The CDR3 bases are TGTGCCAGCAGCCGACGGTACACTGAAGCTTTCTTT. Protein sequence: CASSRRYTEAFF.

There are many counts of this clonotype. V is TRBV5-4 and J is TRBJ2-7; perhaps TRBD1 as D (5 bases). Germline CDR1 and CDR2: SGHNT and YYREEE (reference sequence). This CDR3 comprises 16 residues. V was pared by 3 bases and J by 2 bases, with 18 bases between. The CDR3 DNA reads as TGTGCCAGCAGCTCCGGGTCGGGCAGGGCAACCTACGAGCAGTACTTC. Translating it yields CASSSGSGRATYEQYF. Looking up the rest from reference TRBV5-4 and TRBJ2-7 gives the full variable domain: ETGVTQSPTHLIKTRGQQVTLRCSSQSGHNTVSWYQQALGQGPQFIFQYYREEENGRGNFPPRFSGLQFPNYSSELNVNALELDDSALYLCASSSGSGRATYEQYFGPGTRLTVT.

V gene TRBV6-6 combines with J gene TRBJ1-2; D gene unclear. The length of the CDR3 is 11 residues. Looked up from germline, CDR1 is MNHNY and CDR2 is SVGAGI (reference sequence). V gave up 4 bases and J gave up 8 bases, with 8 bases separating them. The CDR3, as DNA: TGTGCCAGCAGTTTCGGCCCGGGCTACACCTTC. This sequence encodes CASSFGPGYTF.

This chain's CDR3 is CASSRRGSTDTQYF. CDR3 coding DNA: TGTGCCAGCAGCCGGAGGGGTAGCACAGATACGCAGTATTTT. This rearrangement joins TRBV14 to TRBJ2-3, with D maybe TRBD2 (6 bases). The germline V gene has CDR1 SGHDN and CDR2 FVKESK. Trimming left V 4 bases short and J 0 bases short, with 8 bases between. This CDR3 spans 14 amino acids.

This clonotype was observed at least ten times. The J gene is TRBJ2-7, the V gene TRBV29-1, with D possibly TRBD1 on 6 matching bases. The germline V and J ends were trimmed by 1 base and 6 bases, with 19 bases remaining between them. Germline CDR1 reads SQVTM; CDR2 reads ANQGSEA. The CDR3 has 15 residues. The CDR3 is CSVEGPGNRAGEQYF. CDR3 nucleotide sequence: TGCAGCGTTGAAGGGCCCGGAAACAGGGCAGGCGAGCAGTACTTC.

In this sample, this clonotype turned up many times. V is TRBV2 and J is TRBJ1-5, with a weak D call TRBD1 (5 bases). This CDR3 comprises 11 residues. Germline assignment: CDR1 SNHLY and CDR2 FYNNEI. V lost 8 bases and J 11 bases, leaving 13 bases between the germline ends. Here the CDR3 reads CASSSGSTQHF. In DNA form, the CDR3 reads TGTGCCAGCTCCTCAGGGTCGACCCAGCATTTT.

This clonotype was recorded many times. The rearrangement uses TRBV6-6 and TRBJ1-5, with D perhaps TRBD1 (5 bases). The germline V gene encodes CDR1 MNHNY and CDR2 SVGAGI (reference sequence). The germline V and J ends were trimmed by 7 bases and 4 bases, with 14 bases remaining between them. The CDR3 sequence is 14 residues long. DNA of the CDR3: TGTGCCAGCAATCCCGAGGGGCTAAATCAGCCCCAGCATTTT. This sequence encodes CASNPEGLNQPQHF.

In its sample, this clonotype was seen many times. The chain combines TRBV19 with TRBJ2-3; no firm D call. V shed 3 bases and J shed 9 bases, with 10 bases lying between them. CDR1 LNHDA and CDR2 SQIVND come from the germline V gene (reference sequence). The CDR3 loop spans 12 amino acids. CDR3 sequence: CASSIPLRTQYF. For the CDR3, the DNA is TGTGCCAGTAGTATTCCTCTCAGGACGCAGTATTTT.